These 30 T cell receptor beta chains came from one sample sequenced in a study of CD8 T cells in ankylosing spondylitis. Study results and limitations: Among TCR beta sequences, a motif of eight highly homologous variants appeared characteristic of ankylosing spondylitis blood.

TCRdb fed the 5' RACE reads into MiXCR, producing one record per CDR3 protein. This table holds about 330,000 distinct CDR3 sequences, roughly 8% found once. No antigen has been assigned to these receptors. Sequenced: blood, either unsorted or a sorted T cell fraction (not recorded which). Receptor source: a male donor with ankylosing spondylitis.

This clonotype has just a few counts. The chain recombines TRBV5-1 with TRBJ2-7; 8 nucleotides align to TRBD1. Germline loops: CDR1 SGHRS, CDR2 YFSETQ. This CDR3 has 13 residues. Germline trimming cut 3 bases from V and 5 bases from J; bases unmatched to any gene: 4. The CDR3 sequence is CASSWDRFDEQYF. CDR3 DNA: TGCGCCAGCAGCTGGGACAGGTTCGACGAGCAGTACTTC.

This clonotype was observed a few times. The chain links TRBV6-2 or TRBV6-3 to TRBJ2-1; D possibly corresponds to TRBD2 (5 bases). CDR3 length equals 16 residues. From germline, CDR1 is MNHEY and CDR2 SVGEGT. V lost 0 bases and J 5 bases, leaving 14 bases between the germline ends. The CDR3 here is CASSYSRLASHNEQFF. The CDR3 coding sequence is TGTGCCAGCAGTTACTCGAGGCTAGCTTCCCACAATGAGCAGTTCTTC.

V usage is TRBV12-3 or TRBV12-4 and J usage is TRBJ2-7, with 8 nucleotides matching TRBD2. After removal of 4 bases from V and 4 bases from J, the junction contained 15 bases not matched to a gene. The CDR3 runs to 17 residues. Here the CDR3 reads CASSSRPPSGSGYEQYF. Here the CDR3 DNA reads TGTGCCAGCAGTTCGCGCCCTCCCAGCGGGAGTGGGTACGAGCAGTACTTC.

At least ten counts were recorded for this clonotype. The rearrangement joins TRBV5-1 to TRBJ2-3, with D possibly called TRBD1 or TRBD2 (5 bases each). V lost 0 bases, J lost 0 bases, and 8 bases lay in between. This CDR3 has 15 amino acids. Per germline, CDR1 SGHRS and CDR2 YFSETQ. The CDR3 DNA reads as TGCGCCAGCAGCTTGGTGGGGGACAGCACAGATACGCAGTATTTT. Protein: CASSLVGDSTDTQYF.

This clonotype was detected ten times or more. The chain's CDR3 is CASSSGLAGAGELFF. The DNA of the CDR3 is TGTGCCAGCAGTTCGGGACTAGCGGGAGCGGGGGAGCTGTTTTTT. The V gene is TRBV12-3 or TRBV12-4, the J gene TRBJ2-2; 14 nucleotides align to TRBD2. This CDR3 has 15 amino acids. Unmatched junction bases numbered 3, after V lost 4 bases and J lost 8 bases.

This clonotype was counted between two and nine times. The V and J genes are TRBV24-1 and TRBJ2-2, with 15 bases that match TRBD2. The germline gives CDR1 KGHDR, CDR2 SFDVKD. CDR3 size: 17 residues. With 10 bases clipped from V and 0 bases from J, the junction kept 5 bases outside the gene matches. Here the CDR3 reads CATSGTSGRTNTGELFF. In nucleotides, the CDR3 is TGTGCCACTTCCGGGACTAGCGGGAGGACGAACACCGGGGAGCTGTTTTTT.

This clonotype was observed a few times. The chain recombines TRBV20-1 with TRBJ2-2; tentative D call: TRBD1 (6 bases). This CDR3 comprises 14 residues. V was shortened by 6 bases and J by 1 base, with 12 bases between the two germline ends. CDR1 DFQATT and CDR2 SNEGSKA come from the germline V gene (reference sequence). The CDR3, as DNA: TGCAGTGCAAACGGACAGAAGAACACCGGGGAGCTGTTTTTT. This gives the protein CSANGQKNTGELFF.

The sample holds a few counts of this clonotype. The chain is built from TRBV6-1 and TRBJ1-5, with a possible D match to TRBD1 (6 bases). CDR1 is MNHNS and CDR2 is SASEGT in the germline V gene. The CDR3 has 14 amino acids. V lost 4 bases to trimming and J lost 4 bases, with 11 bases between them. CDR3 sequence reads: CASSVTGSNQPQHF. As DNA, the CDR3 is TGTGCCAGCAGTGTAACAGGGTCGAATCAGCCCCAGCATTTT.

The sample holds a few counts of this clonotype. V usage is TRBV7-3 and J usage is TRBJ2-1, with D uncertain. V shed 1 base and J shed 12 bases, with 22 bases lying between them. Germline CDR1 is SGHTA and CDR2 is FQGTGA. The CDR3 totals 16 residues. CDR3 coding DNA: TGTGCCAGCAGCTTAATGGGCGGCCGGACGGTTGGCTCGCAGTTCTTC. Amino acids: CASSLMGGRTVGSQFF.

The rearrangement joins TRBV4-3 to TRBJ2-1, with 9 bases that match TRBD2. The CDR3 sequence is 16 residues long. CDR1 and CDR2 (germline): LGHNA, YSLEER. The J segment lost 4 bases and the V segment lost 0 bases, leaving 4 bases of the junction unmatched. CDR3 region: CASSQDLTSGYNEQFF. Here the CDR3 DNA reads TGCGCCAGCAGCCAAGATTTGACTAGCGGTTACAATGAGCAGTTCTTC.

This clonotype was recorded a few times. V gene TRBV11-2 combines with J gene TRBJ2-2, with D uncertain. CDR1 and CDR2 from the germline V gene are SGHAT and FQNNGV. The V gene lost 2 bases and the J gene lost 6 bases, with 10 bases spanning the gap. CDR3 length: 14 amino acids. The CDR3 here is CASSLTGVPGELFF. The CDR3, as DNA: TGTGCCAGCAGCTTAACTGGTGTGCCCGGGGAGCTGTTTTTT. The variable domain in full, with the rest retrieved from reference TRBV11-2 and TRBJ2-2, is EAGVAQSPRYKIIEKRQSVAFWCNPISGHATLYWYQQILGQGPKLLIQFQNNGVVDDSQLPKDRFSAERLKGVDSTLKIQPAKLEDSAVYLCASSLTGVPGELFFGEGSRLTVL.

The V gene is TRBV7-2, the J gene TRBJ2-1; TRBD2 aligns across 11 bases. The CDR3 spans 16 residues. Germline V gene data show CDR1 as SGHTA and CDR2 as FQGNSA. With V trimmed by 2 bases and J by 9 bases, 9 bases remained unmatched. The CDR3 DNA reads as TGTGCCAGCAGCTTAATAGCGGGAGGGCCAAGTCGTGAGCAGTTCTTC. Protein: CASSLIAGGPSREQFF.

V is TRBV12-3 or TRBV12-4 and J is TRBJ1-5, with 7 bases identical to TRBD1. This CDR3 contains 18 residues. J gave up 0 bases and V 0 bases, and 8 bases lay outside the gene matches. In DNA form, the CDR3 reads TGTGCCAGCAGTTTAGCGGGGGGACAGCGATATAGCAATCAGCCCCAGCATTTT. Protein product: CASSLAGGQRYSNQPQHF.

This clonotype has at least ten counts. V and J are TRBV3-1 and TRBJ2-6; D gene ambiguous. The CDR3 is 15 residues long. The V gene lost 0 bases and the J gene lost 0 bases, with 3 bases spanning the gap. The germline gives CDR1 LGHDT, CDR2 YNNKEL (reference sequence). The CDR3 region is CASSQDSSGANVLTF. CDR3 DNA: TGTGCCAGCAGCCAAGACTCCTCTGGGGCCAACGTCCTGACTTTC. The whole variable domain, filled in from reference TRBV3-1 and TRBJ2-6, reads DTAVSQTPKYLVTQMGNDKSIKCEQNLGHDTMYWYKQDSKKFLKIMFSYNNKELIINETVPNRFSPKSPDKAHLNLHINSLELGDSAVYFCASSQDSSGANVLTFGAGSRLTVL.

This clonotype was detected ten times or more. The rearrangement uses TRBV20-1 and TRBJ1-3; 8 bases are a match to TRBD1. From germline, CDR1 is DFQATT and CDR2 SNEGSKA (reference sequence). The V and J ends lost 5 bases and 5 bases, in that order; junction bases with no gene match: 5. CDR3 length: 13 residues. The CDR3 region has the DNA TGCAGTGCTCTAGGACAGGGCAGAAACACCATATATTTT. Its protein product is CSALGQGRNTIYF.

CDR3 in amino acids: CATRPAGQETQYF. CDR3 DNA: TGTGCCACCAGGCCAGCGGGACAAGAGACCCAGTACTTC. The chain couples TRBV2 to TRBJ2-5, with 7 bases fitting TRBD2. The junction had 7 bases not matched to a gene; V was cut back by 10 bases and J by 2 bases. CDR3 length: 13 amino acids. The V gene's germline CDR1 is SNHLY and CDR2 FYNNEI.

V usage is TRBV27 and J usage is TRBJ1-5, with TRBD1 as a possible D gene (5 bases). The CDR3 contains 14 residues. The V gene's germline CDR1 is MNHEY and CDR2 SMNVEV (reference sequence). V shed 1 base and J shed 6 bases, with 10 bases lying between them. CDR3 in amino acids: CASSLLGRGQPQHF. Written as DNA, the CDR3 is TGTGCCAGCAGTTTATTAGGGAGGGGTCAGCCCCAGCATTTT.

This clonotype occurred a few times. The chain recombines TRBV12-3 or TRBV12-4 with TRBJ1-4; 8 nucleotides agree with TRBD1. There are 13 residues in the CDR3. Trimming at V came to 4 bases and at J to 7 bases, leaving 2 bases not matched to a gene. In DNA form, the CDR3 reads TGTGCCAGCAGTTGGACAGGGCGTGAAAAACTGTTTTTT. Translated, it gives CASSWTGREKLFF.

The V gene is TRBV5-1, the J gene TRBJ2-1, with 12 bases aligning to TRBD2. The length of the CDR3 is 15 residues. Per germline, CDR1 SGHRS and CDR2 YFSETQ. V lost 1 base and J lost 7; bases outside the gene matches: 3. CDR3 residues: CASSLRTSGGNEQFF. The CDR3 DNA sequence: TGCGCCAGCAGCTTGCGTACTAGCGGGGGGAATGAGCAGTTCTTC.

This clonotype showed up many times. The V call is TRBV6-2 or TRBV6-3, the J call TRBJ2-1; D perhaps matches TRBD1 (6 bases). The germline V gene has CDR1 MNHEY and CDR2 SVGEGT. Trimming took off 2 bases at V and 15 bases at J, with 17 bases between the two ends. The CDR3 totals 13 residues. CDR3 in DNA: TGTGCCAGCAGTTACCCTTTAGCGAAAGGGGGGTTCTTC. This sequence encodes CASSYPLAKGGFF.

This clonotype was detected only a few times. The V call is TRBV9, the J call TRBJ2-2, with D possibly being TRBD2 (7 bases). This CDR3 region has 17 residues. The V gene's germline CDR1 is SGDLS and CDR2 YYNGEE. The germline V and J ends were trimmed by 4 bases and 0 bases, with 16 bases remaining between them. The CDR3, as DNA: TGTGCCAGCAGCTCCCAGGAGGGGGGGTCGAACACCGGGGAGCTGTTTTTT. It specifies CASSSQEGGSNTGELFF.

The chain recombines TRBV29-1 with TRBJ2-1, with TRBD2 matching over 11 bases. The CDR3 consists of 20 residues. Germline lookup yields CDR1 SQVTM and CDR2 ANQGSEA. V lost 4 bases and J lost 0; bases outside the gene matches: 17. The CDR3 is CSVVGLKMTSGASSYNEQFF. The DNA of the CDR3 is TGCAGCGTTGTTGGCCTAAAAATGACTAGCGGGGCGAGCTCCTACAATGAGCAGTTCTTC.

A remark on this clonotype: A read error may account for a junction end that differs from germline. The J gene is TRBJ2-5, the V gene TRBV25-1; 8 positions match TRBD1. Germline CDR1 and CDR2: MGHDK and SYGVNS. This CDR3 spans 15 amino acids. CDR3 bases: TGTGCCAGCAGTCCATGGACAGGGAACCAAGAGACCCAGCACTTC. It translates to CASSPWTGNQETQHF.

CDR3 nucleotide sequence: TGTGCCAGCTCACCACAGGAGGCGACTAATGAAAAACTGTTTTTT. As protein: CASSPQEATNEKLFF. The rearrangement links TRBV18 to TRBJ1-4; D remains unclear. The CDR3 is 15 residues long. Looked up from germline, CDR1 is KGHSH and CDR2 is LQKENI. The ends were cut back, 1 base at V and 2 bases at J, with 8 bases in the middle. The variable domain in full, completed from reference TRBV18 and TRBJ1-4, reads NAGVMQNPRHLVRRRGQEARLRCSPMKGHSHVYWYRQLPEEGLKFMVYLQKENIIDESGMPKERFSAEFPKEGPSILRIQQVVRGDSAAYFCASSPQEATNEKLFFGSGTQLSVL.

V gene TRBV7-8 combines with J gene TRBJ2-7; TRBD1 agrees at 8 bases. Germline assignment: CDR1 SGHVS and CDR2 FQNEAQ. V was pared by 1 base and J by 3 bases, with 2 bases of the junction left unmatched. The CDR3 is 14 residues long. DNA of the CDR3: TGTGCCAGCAGCTTAGTGGACAGGGACTACGAGCAGTACTTC. Its translation is CASSLVDRDYEQYF.

The table lists this clonotype with a few counts. This sequence joins TRBV6-5 and TRBJ1-3; no reliable D call. Germline V gene data show CDR1 as MNHEY and CDR2 as SVGAGI. Between the trimmed V and J ends, which lost 8 bases and 5 bases, there was a span of 13 bases. This CDR3 is built from 13 residues. The DNA for the CDR3 is TGTGCCAGCGGCCTTACATCGAGAAACACCATATATTTT. This encodes CASGLTSRNTIYF.

In DNA, the CDR3 is TGTGCCAGCAGCTTCACCGACGATAGGGAAGCTTTCTTT. Translating it yields CASSFTDDREAFF. The chain combines TRBV11-2 with TRBJ1-1; no reliable D call. CDR3 size: 13 residues. In germline, CDR1 is SGHAT, CDR2 FQNNGV. The V end was cut by 3 bases, the J end by 8 bases, with 13 bases between.

This clonotype has just a few counts. The chain links TRBV20-1 to TRBJ2-2; possibly TRBD2 for D (5 bases). The CDR3 is 14 amino acids. CDR1 is DFQATT, CDR2 SNEGSKA, per germline (reference sequence). The V gene lost 4 bases and the J gene lost 3 bases, with 12 bases spanning the gap. CDR3 sequence reads: CSAKWEFDTGELFF. The CDR3 DNA reads as TGCAGTGCTAAGTGGGAGTTTGACACCGGGGAGCTGTTTTTT.

J is TRBJ2-7 and V is TRBV4-1; TRBD2 aligns across 12 bases. Germline lookup yields CDR1 MGHRA and CDR2 YSYEKL. The CDR3 runs 17 residues. The junction had 5 bases not matched to a gene; V was cut back by 0 bases and J by 2 bases. The CDR3 nucleotides read TGCGCCAGCAGCCAAGATCAAGGACTAGCGGGAACCTACGAGCAGTACTTC. Protein: CASSQDQGLAGTYEQYF.

The chain combines TRBV6-5 with TRBJ2-4; D call uncertain. This CDR3 spans 11 amino acids. Germline V gives CDR1 MNHEY, CDR2 SVGAGI. V shed 6 bases and J shed 8 bases, with 8 bases lying between them. CDR3 DNA: TGTGCCAGCAGGGATGGGGACATTCAGTACTTC. This encodes CASRDGDIQYF.